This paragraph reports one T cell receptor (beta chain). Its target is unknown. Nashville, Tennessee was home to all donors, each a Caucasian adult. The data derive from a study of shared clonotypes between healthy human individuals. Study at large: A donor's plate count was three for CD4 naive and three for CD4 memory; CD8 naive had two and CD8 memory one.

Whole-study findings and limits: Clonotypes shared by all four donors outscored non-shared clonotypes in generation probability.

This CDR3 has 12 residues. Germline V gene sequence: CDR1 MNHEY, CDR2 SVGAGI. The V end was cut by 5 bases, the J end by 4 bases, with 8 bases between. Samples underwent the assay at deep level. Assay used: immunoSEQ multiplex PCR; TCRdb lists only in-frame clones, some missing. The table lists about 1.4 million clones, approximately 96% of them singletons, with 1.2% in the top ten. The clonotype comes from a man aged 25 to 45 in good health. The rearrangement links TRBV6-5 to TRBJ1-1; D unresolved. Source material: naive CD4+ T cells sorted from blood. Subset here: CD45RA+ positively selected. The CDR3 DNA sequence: TGTGCCAGCAGTGCCTTGACCACTGAAGCTTTCTTT. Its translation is CASSALTTEAFF.